These 14 T cell receptor beta chains were all obtained from the same sample, sequenced in a study of CD8 T cells in ankylosing spondylitis. Using its own MiXCR run on the 5' RACE reads, TCRdb lists one record per CDR3 protein. This sample has approximately 350,000 distinct CDR3 sequences, with approximately 15% found just once. Sequenced: blood, either unsorted or a sorted T cell fraction (not recorded which). The receptors here all came from a male donor with ankylosing spondylitis or in good health (not recorded which).

The chain is built from TRBV6-5 and TRBJ1-2, with D possibly being TRBD1 (5 bases). Trimming took off 4 bases at V and 0 bases at J, with 15 bases between the two ends. In germline, CDR1 is MNHEY, CDR2 SVGAGI. This CDR3 is built from 16 residues. For the CDR3, the DNA is TGTGCCAGCAGTTTCCGGGGCCAACAGGCTAACTATGGCTACACCTTC. This sequence encodes CASSFRGQQANYGYTF.

This clonotype came up a few times. The V call is TRBV5-1, the J call TRBJ1-5; a possible D gene is TRBD1 (5 bases). The ends were cut back, 6 bases at V and 3 bases at J, with 16 bases in the middle. CDR3 length: 15 amino acids. Germline V CDR1 and CDR2: SGHRS, YFSETQ. The CDR3 coding sequence is TGCGCCAGCAAGATCGGGGCCTCAGACAATCAGCCCCAGCATTTT. Its protein product is CASKIGASDNQPQHF.

V gene TRBV7-2 combines with J gene TRBJ2-7, with D possibly TRBD2 on 6 matching bases. The V and J ends lost 5 bases and 0 bases respectively, with 14 bases between them. Germline V lookup: CDR1 SGHTA, CDR2 FQGNSA. The CDR3 consists of 15 residues. The CDR3 reads CASSPRRGSSYEQYF. CDR3 DNA sequence: TGTGCCAGCAGCCCCAGACGGGGGAGCTCCTACGAGCAGTACTTC.

V usage is TRBV4-1 and J usage is TRBJ2-7, with 7 bases identical to TRBD2. With 1 base clipped from V and 2 bases from J, the junction kept 11 bases outside the gene matches. The CDR3 has 17 residues. Germline loops: CDR1 MGHRA, CDR2 YSYEKL. For the CDR3, the DNA is TGCGCCAGCAGCCAAGGATCTCGCGCGGGGGTCCCCTACGAGCAGTACTTC. Amino acid sequence: CASSQGSRAGVPYEQYF.

The chain combines TRBV10-3 with TRBJ2-1, with 11 bases fitting TRBD2. The germline V gene encodes CDR1 ENHRY and CDR2 SYGVKD. V lost 7 bases to trimming and J lost 7 bases; unmatched junction nucleotides: 3. There are 13 residues in the CDR3. The CDR3, as DNA: TGTGCCATCACCGGGACTAGCGGAAATGAGCAGTTCTTC. This gives the protein CAITGTSGNEQFF.

V is TRBV5-1 and J is TRBJ2-3, with TRBD1 matching over 8 bases. CDR1 SGHRS and CDR2 YFSETQ come from the germline V gene. The CDR3 is 14 residues long. V shed 4 bases, J shed 2 bases, and the junction held 3 bases outside the gene matches. CDR3 protein: CASSMGQDTDTQYF. Written as DNA, the CDR3 is TGCGCCAGCAGCATGGGACAGGACACAGATACGCAGTATTTT.

This clonotype was picked up many times. This sequence joins TRBV12-3 or TRBV12-4 and TRBJ1-1; D is unresolved. The ends were cut back, 5 bases at V and 4 bases at J, with 2 bases in the middle. CDR3 length: 10 residues. The CDR3 DNA reads as TGTGCCAGCAGTACCACTGAAGCTTTCTTT. It yields the protein CASSTTEAFF.

The rearrangement uses TRBV3-1 and TRBJ2-1; 13 positions agree with TRBD2. CDR3 size: 13 residues. Trimming cost V 5 bases and J 15 bases; bases outside gene matches: 7. CDR1 is LGHDT and CDR2 is YNNKEL in the germline V gene (reference sequence). CDR3 protein: CASSWGLAGFSFF. The CDR3 DNA is TGTGCCAGCAGCTGGGGACTAGCGGGGTTTTCGTTCTTC.

This rearrangement joins TRBV5-5 to TRBJ2-1; weak D call: TRBD1 (5 bases). V lost 0 bases and J lost 8, with 15 bases in between. The germline V gene encodes CDR1 SGHKS and CDR2 YYEKEE (reference sequence). The CDR3 length is 15 residues. The CDR3 DNA follows: TGTGCCAGCAGCTTGGTCGCAGGGAAGGAGTATGAGCAGTTCTTC. It codes for CASSLVAGKEYEQFF.

This chain joins TRBV6-1 and TRBJ1-5, with D hard to call. Per the germline V gene, CDR1 is MNHNS and CDR2 is SASEGT. Trimming removed 0 bases from V and 5 bases from J, with 14 bases in between. This CDR3 region has 16 residues. The CDR3 coding sequence is TGTGCCAGCAGTGAAGCTAGAAGGCGTCAGGATCAGCCCCAGCATTTT. It is translated as CASSEARRRQDQPQHF.

This clonotype was seen repeatedly, ten times or more. The chain carries TRBV20-1 and TRBJ1-1; D is undetermined. This CDR3 is built from 13 residues. The germline gives CDR1 DFQATT, CDR2 SNEGSKA (reference sequence). Trimming pared 3 bases from V and 7 bases from J, leaving 15 bases between. The CDR3 DNA follows: TGCAGTGCTAGGGACCCCGATCGGGGTGAAGCTTTCTTT. Its translation is CSARDPDRGEAFF.

This clonotype was counted many times. J is TRBJ2-3 and V is TRBV11-2; 8 positions match TRBD1. With 4 bases clipped from V and 0 bases from J, the junction kept 3 bases outside the gene matches. The CDR3 has 15 residues. The V gene's germline CDR1 is SGHAT and CDR2 FQNNGV. The CDR3 loop is CASSYRTGSTDTQYF. As DNA, the CDR3 is TGTGCCAGCAGCTATAGGACAGGGAGCACAGATACGCAGTATTTT.

This clonotype occurred many times. The chain links TRBV12-3 or TRBV12-4 to TRBJ1-2; weak D call: TRBD1 (6 bases). Trimming removed 2 bases at V and 8 bases at J, with 9 bases between. CDR3 length: 12 residues. The chain's CDR3 is CASSLTGQGYTF. The CDR3 nucleotides are TGTGCCAGCAGTTTAACAGGGCAAGGCTACACCTTC.

The chain carries TRBV15 and TRBJ2-6; the D is unclear. V gave up 0 bases and J gave up 0 bases, with 3 bases separating them. The CDR3 has 15 amino acids. From germline, CDR1 is LNHNV and CDR2 YYDKDF (reference sequence). In DNA form, the CDR3 reads TGTGCCACCAGCAGAGATGACTCTGGGGCCAACGTCCTGACTTTC. This encodes CATSRDDSGANVLTF.